One and the same sample provided the 23 T cell receptor beta chains below, sequenced in a study of cytomegalovirus exposure and HLA in healthy donors. With 60 Vbeta and 13 Jbeta primers, the PCR was carried out. Here immunoSEQ multiplex PCR was the method, and the copy in TCRdb shows in-frame clones only, minus some. The sample holds some 77,000 clones, approximately 80% seen once. Sequenced material: PBMCs. These receptors came from a man aged 50-60 years in good health and CMV-seropositive.

This clone was observed a single time. The chain carries TRBV7-2 and TRBJ2-5, with 10 bases lining up with TRBD1. V shed 8 bases and J 1 base; nucleotides not matched to a gene: 7. The CDR3 is 15 residues long. Per germline, CDR1 SGHTA and CDR2 FQGNSA. The CDR3 bases are TGTGCCAGCTCCGGGACAGGGGTCCCCCAAGAGACCCAGTACTTC. It yields the protein CASSGTGVPQETQYF.

This rearrangement joins TRBV30 to TRBJ2-7; D is possibly TRBD2 (6 bases). The V and J ends lost 3 bases and 4 bases respectively, with 16 bases between them. This CDR3 has 14 amino acids. CDR1 and CDR2 from the germline V gene are GTSNPN and SVGIG (reference sequence). The CDR3 nucleotides read TGTGCCTGGAGCGTTTGGGGGAGGACTTACGAGCAGTACTTC. Amino acids: CAWSVWGRTYEQYF.

The table lists this clone with a count of one. V usage is TRBV6-5 and J usage is TRBJ2-7, with 11 bases identical to TRBD1. The V and J ends lost 3 bases and 4 bases, in that order; junction bases with no gene match: 5. CDR1 MNHEY and CDR2 SVGAGI come from the germline V gene. There are 15 residues in the CDR3. The CDR3: CASSYYGQGAYEQYF. The DNA of the CDR3 is TGTGCCAGCAGTTATTACGGACAGGGGGCGTACGAGCAGTACTTC.

The gene calls are TRBV6-1 and TRBJ2-7, with D uncertain. CDR3 length: 13 amino acids. CDR1 is MNHNS, CDR2 SASEGT, per germline. Trimming removed 8 bases at V and 4 bases at J, with 15 bases between. DNA for the CDR3: TGTGCCAGCCAAGAGGATCCAAATTACGAGCAGTACTTC. It yields the protein CASQEDPNYEQYF.

This clone has just a few counts. As DNA, the CDR3 is TGTGCCACCCGACAGGGTTCACCCTTGGAGGCTGGGGCCAACGTCCTGACTTTC. It yields the protein CATRQGSPLEAGANVLTF. The chain couples TRBV15 to TRBJ2-6; 7 bases are shared with TRBD1. Germline V lookup: CDR1 LNHNV, CDR2 YYDKDF (reference sequence). Germline trimming cut 8 bases from V and 2 bases from J; bases unmatched to any gene: 15. This CDR3 spans 18 amino acids.

The chain carries TRBV2 and TRBJ2-1; 9 bases line up with TRBD2. The CDR3 is 14 amino acids. V was clipped by 10 bases and J by 5 bases; unmatched bases: 9. Germline V gene data show CDR1 as SNHLY and CDR2 as FYNNEI. The CDR3 nucleotides read TGTGCCAATATAGCGGGAGAGGCTGACAATGAGCAGTTCTTC. Translated: CANIAGEADNEQFF. The full variable domain, in which reference TRBV2 and TRBJ2-1 provide the parts outside the CDR3, is EPEVTQTPSHQVTQMGQEVILRCVPISNHLYFYWYRQILGQKVEFLVSFYNNEISEKSEIFDDQFSVERPDGSNFTLKIRSTKLEDSAMYFCANIAGEADNEQFFGPGTRLTVL.

The rearrangement joins TRBV7-9 to TRBJ2-1; 9 bases are shared with TRBD2. The V gene's germline CDR1 is SEHNR and CDR2 FQNEAQ (reference sequence). J gave up 4 bases and V 1 base, and 2 bases lay outside the gene matches. CDR3 size: 15 residues. CDR3 loop: CASSLDLAGYNEQFF. CDR3 coding DNA: TGTGCCAGCAGCTTAGATCTAGCGGGGTACAATGAGCAGTTCTTC.

The chain is built from TRBV5-1 and TRBJ2-7; D unresolved. This CDR3 has 16 residues. Looked up from germline, CDR1 is SGHRS and CDR2 is YFSETQ. V lost 0 bases, J lost 1 base, and 14 bases lay in between. The CDR3 here is CASSLGSVEFSYEQYF. CDR3 nucleotide sequence: TGCGCCAGCAGCTTGGGGTCGGTCGAGTTTTCCTACGAGCAGTACTTC.

The V and J genes are TRBV30 and TRBJ2-1; a possible D gene is TRBD1 (5 bases). Trimming cost V 2 bases and J 10 bases, with 15 bases left between them. Germline loops: CDR1 GTSNPN, CDR2 SVGIG (reference sequence). The CDR3 runs 13 residues. In DNA form, the CDR3 reads TGTGCCTGGAGTACAATCGACAGTGGAGAGCAGTTCTTC. This translates into CAWSTIDSGEQFF.

The V and J genes are TRBV5-1 and TRBJ2-2; D uncertain. CDR3 length equals 16 residues. V dropped 1 base and J dropped 2 bases, with 12 bases sitting between them. From germline, CDR1 is SGHRS and CDR2 YFSETQ. Here the CDR3 DNA reads TGCGCCAGCAGCTTGTCTTTTAACAGAAACACCGGGGAGCTGTTTTTT. Its protein product is CASSLSFNRNTGELFF.

The chain carries TRBV30 and TRBJ2-2; 7 bases line up with TRBD1. V trimming: 0 bases; J trimming: 3 bases; junction bases outside the gene matches: 10. This CDR3 region has 17 residues. Germline V gene lookup returns CDR1 GTSNPN and CDR2 SVGIG (reference sequence). CDR3 sequence reads: CAWSVQRQGLDTGELFF. CDR3 nucleotide sequence: TGTGCCTGGAGTGTACAACGACAGGGTCTAGACACCGGGGAGCTGTTTTTT.

The chain links TRBV5-6 to TRBJ1-2; D remains unclear. The CDR3 runs to 15 residues. Trimming stripped 3 bases from V and 0 bases from J, with 12 bases between. The germline CDR1 and CDR2 sequences are SGHDT and YYEEEE. The CDR3 nucleotides are TGTGCCAGCAGCTCAGGACTGAGAGCTAACTATGGCTACACCTTC. Its protein product is CASSSGLRANYGYTF.

This chain joins TRBV30 and TRBJ1-1; 9 bases line up with TRBD1. Germline CDR1 and CDR2: GTSNPN and SVGIG (reference sequence). Trimming took 8 bases from V and 5 from J; bases not matched to a gene: 9. This CDR3 contains 13 residues. CDR3 DNA sequence: TGTGCCGGCCAACAGGGGGCGCAAACTGAAGCTTTCTTT. This codes for CAGQQGAQTEAFF. The full variable domain, with the rest looked up from reference TRBV30 and TRBJ1-1, is SQTIHQWPATLVQPVGSPLSLECTVEGTSNPNLYWYRQAAGRGLQLLFYSVGIGQISSEVPQNLSASRPQDRQFILSSKKLLLSDSGFYLCAGQQGAQTEAFFGQGTRLTVV.

This rearrangement joins TRBV18 to TRBJ2-1; D unclear. V lost 4 bases and J 1 base, leaving 8 bases between the germline ends. Germline V CDR1 and CDR2: KGHSH, LQKENI. This CDR3 contains 14 residues. This CDR3 is CASSRARSYNEQFF. The CDR3 coding sequence is TGTGCCAGCTCACGCGCCAGGTCCTACAATGAGCAGTTCTTC.

This chain uses TRBV4-1 with TRBJ2-7; 9 nucleotides line up with TRBD2. Germline CDR1 MGHRA, CDR2 YSYEKL. Trimming took 3 bases from V and 7 from J; bases not matched to a gene: 7. The CDR3 loop spans 14 amino acids. CDR3 sequence (DNA): TGCGCCAGCAGCCAGCAGCGGGAGGTTGGGGAGCAGTACTTC. Its protein is CASSQQREVGEQYF.

V is TRBV5-6 and J is TRBJ2-7; 8 bases fit TRBD1. The CDR3 is 16 residues long. CDR1 and CDR2 from the germline V gene are SGHDT and YYEEEE. The trim removed 4 bases at V and 4 bases at J, leaving 13 bases unmatched. DNA for the CDR3: TGTGCCAGCAGCCTTACCGGGGCAGGGGGCCGTTACGAGCAGTACTTC. Protein: CASSLTGAGGRYEQYF.

This chain uses TRBV6-5 with TRBJ1-5, with 10 bases fitting TRBD1. CDR1 and CDR2 from the germline V gene are MNHEY and SVGAGI. V lost 5 bases, J lost 7 bases, and 5 bases stayed unmatched. The CDR3 contains 14 residues. The CDR3 region has the DNA TGTGCCAGCAGTGCCGGGACAGGGGTGCAGCCCCAGCATTTT. It translates to CASSAGTGVQPQHF.

The rearrangement links TRBV10-3 to TRBJ2-1; a weak D match, TRBD1 (6 bases). CDR3 length equals 14 residues. Per the germline V gene, CDR1 is ENHRY and CDR2 is SYGVKD. V was clipped by 5 bases and J by 8 bases, with 16 bases between them. The CDR3 bases are TGTGCCATCAGTCCGTCGTTCAGGGGCCATGAGCAGTTCTTC. This codes for CAISPSFRGHEQFF.

Here the CDR3 reads CASSPREGEQYF. CDR3 coding DNA: TGTGCCAGCTCACCACGGGAGGGGGAGCAGTACTTC. The V and J genes are TRBV18 and TRBJ2-7; 7 bases fit TRBD2. CDR3 size: 12 residues. The ends lost 1 base at V and 7 bases at J; junction bases unmatched: 1. Germline lookup yields CDR1 KGHSH and CDR2 LQKENI.

The V gene is TRBV15, the J gene TRBJ1-1; a weak D match, TRBD1 (6 bases). This CDR3 has 18 residues. V lost 0 bases and J 7 bases, leaving 24 bases between the germline ends. Germline V gene lookup returns CDR1 LNHNV and CDR2 YYDKDF (reference sequence). CDR3 in DNA: TGTGCCACCAGCAGAGATCATGTGGGGGCCCGTCCCGCTGGTGAAGCTTTCTTT. Protein: CATSRDHVGARPAGEAFF.

V and J are TRBV29-1 and TRBJ2-7, with 7 bases aligning to TRBD1. V was pared by 3 bases and J by 2 bases, with 10 bases of the junction left unmatched. This CDR3 contains 15 residues. Germline V lookup: CDR1 SQVTM, CDR2 ANQGSEA. Here the CDR3 DNA reads TGCAGCGTTGAGGAAGGGGGCTCAGGTCCCTACGAGCAGTACTTC. Encoded protein: CSVEEGGSGPYEQYF.

The DNA for the CDR3 is TGTGCCAGTAGGACACAGGGATTCACTGAAGCTTTCTTT. It is translated as CASRTQGFTEAFF. The genes are TRBV19 and TRBJ1-1; TRBD1 might be the D (6 bases). This CDR3 has 13 residues. The germline V gene encodes CDR1 LNHDA and CDR2 SQIVND (reference sequence). V dropped 6 bases and J dropped 4 bases, with 12 bases sitting between them.

The chain has TRBV7-2 and TRBJ1-2, with 7 positions matching TRBD1. The CDR3 extends over 16 amino acids. With V trimmed by 3 bases and J by 8 bases, 15 bases remained unmatched. Germline CDR1 SGHTA, CDR2 FQGNSA. CDR3 nucleotides: TGTGCCAGCAGCTTGGGACAGCCATCCTTGGCGGGGGGCTACACCTTC. This codes for CASSLGQPSLAGGYTF.